The 2 T cell receptor beta chains listed next were all sequenced from one sample in a study of post-analysis software for immune sequencing data. Unique molecular identifiers were present in the TCR beta cDNA libraries. TCRdb ran MiXCR on the PCR reads and lists one entry per CDR3 protein. Among about 620,000 distinct CDR3 sequences, about 44% were seen once, and the ten largest hold under 2%. Study results and limitations: Compared with controls, patients had more of roughly five TRBV segments, including TRBV5-6, TRBV5-1 and TRBV20-1.

No antigen has been identified for these receptors. Sequenced material: blood. Source of these receptors: a girl aged 5-17 years with multiple sclerosis.

Only a few counts were recorded for this clonotype. V and J are TRBV12-3 or TRBV12-4 and TRBJ1-2, with D tentatively TRBD1 (5 bases). V lost 6 bases and J 7 bases, leaving 15 bases between the germline ends. There are 13 residues in the CDR3. This CDR3 is CASSRGTASGYTF. For the CDR3, the DNA is TGTGCCAGCAGCCGCGGGACTGCGTCTGGCTACACCTTC.

This clonotype was seen a handful of times. J is TRBJ2-3 and V is TRBV20-1, with 12 bases lining up with TRBD2. CDR1 is DFQATT and CDR2 is SNEGSKA in the germline V gene (reference sequence). J was trimmed by 4 bases and V by 5 bases; bases with no gene match: 7. CDR3 size: 15 residues. The CDR3 here is CSASRLAGAPDTQYF. The CDR3 DNA follows: TGCAGTGCTTCTCGACTAGCGGGAGCCCCAGATACGCAGTATTTT.